The 12 T cell receptor beta chains below come from one sample, sequenced in a study of shared clonotypes between healthy human individuals. The table came from immunoSEQ multiplex PCR; TCRdb's copy has only in-frame clones and leaves some out. The data show around 700,000 clones, about 92% seen once. It was CD45RO-negative cells, positively selected for CCR7, that made up naive CD8 cells, with terminally differentiated effector memory CD45RA+ cells excluded. Sequenced input: naive CD8+ T cells sorted from blood. These receptors were taken from a man aged 25 to 40 in good health.

The chain joins TRBV4-3 to TRBJ2-7; perhaps TRBD2 as D (5 bases). Germline-derived CDR1 and CDR2 are LGHNA and YSLEER. The V end lost 0 bases, the J end lost 0 bases, and 12 bases lay between the germline ends. The CDR3 runs to 16 residues. The DNA for the CDR3 is TGCGCCAGCAGCCAAGATCGGGGTAGCGTCTCCTACGAGCAGTACTTC. It is translated as CASSQDRGSVSYEQYF.

In regard to this clone: It may be a read error: a sequence one base away is much more abundant. Other DNA sequences in the sample encode the same CDR3. The V gene is TRBV11-2, the J gene TRBJ2-2, with D uncertain. Germline V gene data show CDR1 as SGHAT and CDR2 as FQNNGV. This CDR3 contains 11 residues. Trimming took 1 base from V and 7 from J, leaving 1 base between them. The CDR3 loop is CASSLVGELFF. CDR3 nucleotides: TGTGCCAGCAGCTTAGTCGGGGAGCTGTTTTTT.

The chain is built from TRBV29-1 and TRBJ1-2, with D possibly matching TRBD1 (6 bases). Germline values: CDR1 SQVTM, CDR2 ANQGSEA. This CDR3 is 15 amino acids long. Trimming cost V 5 bases and J 3 bases, with 19 bases left between them. The CDR3 spells CSVTPGTIYDYGYTF. The DNA of the CDR3 is TGCAGCGTTACCCCCGGGACAATTTACGACTATGGCTACACCTTC.

This chain uses TRBV5-4 with TRBJ2-7; 9 positions match TRBD2. The CDR3 is made up of 14 amino acids. V trimming: 4 bases; J trimming: 0 bases; junction bases outside the gene matches: 2. Germline lookup yields CDR1 SGHNT and CDR2 YYREEE (reference sequence). The CDR3 coding sequence is TGTGCCAGCAGCGATAGCGGGAGCTCCTACGAGCAGTACTTC. It yields the protein CASSDSGSSYEQYF.

On this clone: Additional DNA sequences in this sample encode the identical CDR3. The V gene is TRBV5-6, the J gene TRBJ1-2; the D is unclear. This CDR3 has 13 amino acids. V lost 0 bases to trimming and J lost 2 bases, with 5 bases between them. Germline V gives CDR1 SGHDT, CDR2 YYEEEE. As DNA, the CDR3 is TGTGCCAGCAGCTTGGGTGGAAACTATGGCTACACCTTC. It encodes CASSLGGNYGYTF.

This clone occurred once. The chain employs TRBV11-2 and TRBJ2-1, with a possible D match to TRBD2 (5 bases). Germline V gene data show CDR1 as SGHAT and CDR2 as FQNNGV. This CDR3 comprises 15 residues. V lost 4 bases to trimming and J lost 8 bases, with 18 bases between them. DNA for the CDR3: TGTGCCAGCAGCTCCGCGAGAGGGAGCGGTTATGAGCAGTTCTTC. Its protein product is CASSSARGSGYEQFF.

The rearrangement links TRBV5-6 to TRBJ2-7, with a possible D match to TRBD2 (5 bases). Germline values: CDR1 SGHDT, CDR2 YYEEEE. The CDR3 sequence is 12 residues long. The V end lost 3 bases, the J end lost 7 bases, and 11 bases lay between the germline ends. This chain's CDR3 is CASSSGLDEQYF. Here the CDR3 DNA reads TGTGCCAGCAGCTCAGGACTGGATGAGCAGTACTTC.

V is TRBV7-8 and J is TRBJ2-7; a weak D match, TRBD2 (6 bases). The CDR3 loop spans 16 amino acids. V was pared by 7 bases and J by 9 bases, with 28 bases between. The germline CDR1 and CDR2 sequences are SGHVS and FQNEAQ. The CDR3 sequence: CASNEIVGRDRFGQYF. The CDR3 region has the DNA TGTGCCAGCAACGAAATAGTCGGGCGGGATCGTTTCGGGCAGTACTTC.

The chain uses TRBV29-1 and TRBJ1-1; 11 bases align to TRBD1. CDR3 length equals 14 residues. The V segment lost 3 bases and the J segment 3 bases; nucleotides outside the gene matches: 3. Germline-derived CDR1 and CDR2 are SQVTM and ANQGSEA. The CDR3 reads CSVEGTGGYTEAFF. CDR3 DNA: TGCAGCGTTGAGGGGACAGGGGGGTACACTGAAGCTTTCTTT.

Points on this clone: This sample includes further DNA sequences coding for the same CDR3. The chain is built from TRBV28 and TRBJ2-7; D unresolved. There are 13 residues in the CDR3. Trimming removed 3 bases at V and 1 base at J, with 7 bases between. Germline CDR1 MDHEN, CDR2 SYDVKM. In DNA, the CDR3 is TGTGCCAGCAGTTTCGGGCTTTCCTACGAGCAGTACTTC. Translated: CASSFGLSYEQYF.

Worth noting for this clone: Distinct nucleotide sequences in the sample also encode this CDR3. The chain joins TRBV27 to TRBJ2-1; possible D gene TRBD2, 6 bases. V was clipped by 8 bases and J by 0 bases, with 11 bases between them. CDR1 MNHEY and CDR2 SMNVEV come from the germline V gene (reference sequence). The CDR3 has 14 residues. CDR3 sequence reads: CASGAGSSYNEQFF. DNA of the CDR3: TGTGCCAGCGGTGCGGGGAGCTCCTACAATGAGCAGTTCTTC.

V and J are TRBV27 and TRBJ2-7; TRBD2 aligns across 9 bases. The CDR3 consists of 13 residues. V gave up 6 bases and J gave up 0 bases; unmatched junction bases: 0. Germline V gene data show CDR1 as MNHEY and CDR2 as SMNVEV (reference sequence). The CDR3 protein is CASRTSGSYEQYF. DNA of the CDR3: TGTGCCAGCAGGACTAGCGGCTCCTACGAGCAGTACTTC.